The clone carrying this TCR beta chain has only a few counts. A second PCR of about 6 to 11 cycles used a sample-barcoded 5' primer and a J-beta primer mix. TCRdb itself ran the 5' RACE reads through MiXCR, one entry per CDR3 protein. The sample includes some 1.8 million distinct CDR3 sequences, about 39% of them seen just once. The CDR3 length is 21 residues. The V gene lost 0 bases and the J gene lost 0 bases, with 24 bases spanning the gap. The germline CDR1 and CDR2 sequences are LGHNA and YSLEER. This sample stems from a study of blood T cells in healthy people across ages. The sample comprised blood. The receptor was derived from a human donor in good health. This sequence joins TRBV4-3 and TRBJ2-4, with D uncertain. The CDR3 loop is CASSQDPPVGIDLLAKNIQYF. For the CDR3, the DNA is TGCGCCAGCAGCCAAGATCCCCCGGTTGGGATTGACCTTCTAGCCAAAAACATTCAGTACTTC.